This T cell receptor beta chain was profiled in a study of blood T cell repertoires in COVID-19. The germline V gene has CDR1 MNHNY and CDR2 SVGAGI (reference sequence). This CDR3 region has 14 residues. Trimming removed 6 bases at V and 1 base at J, with 12 bases between. In this sample, this clone turned up a few times. Only in-frame clones appear in the TCRdb table, and some are missing; sequencing was by immunoSEQ multiplex PCR. The sample has tens of thousands of clones, 65% to 85% seen once. The J gene is TRBJ1-1, the V gene TRBV6-6; D is unclear. This sequence originates from a man aged 50 to 59 with acute or convalescent COVID-19. Source material: peripheral blood. The CDR3 DNA is TGTGCCAGCAGCCGGGAGGTCTCGAACACTGAAGCTTTCTTT. Translated, it gives CASSREVSNTEAFF.